A selection of T cell receptor beta chains follows, all from one sample in a study of cytomegalovirus exposure and HLA in healthy donors. Libraries were prepared by immunoSEQ multiplex PCR; TCRdb keeps only in-frame clonotypes and omits some of them. The table shows more than 110,000 clones, with 79% occurring only once. The specimen was PBMCs. The receptors derive from a man between 18 and 29 years old in good health and CMV-seronegative. Both conserved end residues are part of each CDR3. A D gene is named only where the DNA matches it firmly. Expanded clones get a size class; other rows say once, few or many, or leave the size out.

j_call: TRBJ1-4; v_call: TRBV27; d_call: TRBD1; clone_size: NA; cdr3_aa: CASSSGTAEREKLFF; cdr3_nt: TGTGCCAGCAGTTCAGGGACAGCCGAAAGAGAAAAACTGTTTTTT
j_call: TRBJ2-7; v_call: TRBV6-6; d_call: NA; clone_size: NA; cdr3_aa: CASSTGREQYF; cdr3_nt: TGTGCCAGCAGCACAGGGCGCGAGCAGTACTTC
j_call: TRBJ2-1; v_call: TRBV5-1; d_call: TRBD1; clone_size: NA; cdr3_aa: CASGRTGDIEQFF; cdr3_nt: TGCGCCAGCGGAAGGACAGGGGATATTGAGCAGTTCTTC
j_call: TRBJ1-1; v_call: TRBV15; d_call: NA; clone_size: once; cdr3_aa: CATSYVGESTEAFF; cdr3_nt: TGTGCCACCAGCTACGTCGGGGAGAGCACTGAAGCTTTCTTT
j_call: TRBJ1-2; v_call: TRBV18; d_call: NA; clone_size: NA; cdr3_aa: CASSPVGGYGYTF; cdr3_nt: TGTGCCAGCTCACCAGTCGGGGGCTATGGCTACACCTTC
j_call: TRBJ2-2; v_call: TRBV7-8; d_call: NA; clone_size: NA; cdr3_aa: CASSSEAGELFF; cdr3_nt: TGTGCCAGCAGCTCGGAGGCCGGGGAGCTGTTTTTT
j_call: TRBJ1-6; v_call: TRBV29-1; d_call: TRBD1; clone_size: NA; cdr3_aa: CSFKAGTGANSPLHF; cdr3_nt: TGCAGCTTCAAGGCCGGGACAGGGGCTAATTCACCCCTCCACTTT
j_call: TRBJ1-4; v_call: TRBV6-5; d_call: NA; clone_size: NA; cdr3_aa: CASTSGGEKLFF; cdr3_nt: TGTGCCAGCACCTCGGGGGGGGAAAAACTGTTTTTT
j_call: TRBJ1-1; v_call: TRBV7-9; d_call: TRBD1; clone_size: NA; cdr3_aa: CASSFTGGAWGTEAFF; cdr3_nt: TGTGCCAGCAGCTTCACAGGGGGCGCTTGGGGCACTGAAGCTTTCTTT
j_call: TRBJ2-5; v_call: TRBV19; d_call: NA; clone_size: NA; cdr3_aa: CASTNQETQYF; cdr3_nt: TGTGCCAGTACCAATCAAGAGACCCAGTACTTC
j_call: TRBJ1-1; v_call: TRBV7-2; d_call: NA; clone_size: once; cdr3_aa: CASSRPEDRNTEAFF; cdr3_nt: TGTGCCAGCAGCCGACCGGAAGACAGGAACACTGAAGCTTTCTTT
j_call: TRBJ1-1; v_call: TRBV28; d_call: NA; clone_size: NA; cdr3_aa: CASSLAGRRGTEAFF; cdr3_nt: TGTGCCAGCAGTTTAGCGGGGCGAAGGGGCACTGAAGCTTTCTTT
j_call: TRBJ1-1; v_call: TRBV9; d_call: NA; clone_size: NA; cdr3_aa: CASSGGHLGNTEAFF; cdr3_nt: TGTGCCAGCAGCGGGGGGCATTTGGGGAACACTGAAGCTTTCTTT
j_call: TRBJ2-4; v_call: TRBV7-9; d_call: TRBD1; clone_size: NA; cdr3_aa: CASSFQGENIQYF; cdr3_nt: TGTGCCAGCAGCTTCCAGGGGGAAAACATTCAGTACTTC
j_call: TRBJ1-1; v_call: TRBV29-1; d_call: TRBD1; clone_size: NA; cdr3_aa: CSVLTGVTEAFF; cdr3_nt: TGCAGCGTGCTCACAGGGGTCACTGAAGCTTTCTTT
j_call: TRBJ2-5; v_call: TRBV11-2; d_call: NA; clone_size: NA; cdr3_aa: CASSITGNQETQYF; cdr3_nt: TGTGCCAGCAGCATAACAGGGAATCAAGAGACCCAGTACTTC
j_call: TRBJ1-1; v_call: TRBV6-5; d_call: TRBD1; clone_size: NA; cdr3_aa: CASNRGQGEAFF; cdr3_nt: TGTGCCAGCAACAGGGGGCAGGGGGAAGCTTTCTTT
j_call: TRBJ2-7; v_call: TRBV7-8; d_call: NA; clone_size: NA; cdr3_aa: CASSPYAAGGSYEQYF; cdr3_nt: TGTGCCAGCAGCCCGTACGCGGCTGGGGGCTCCTACGAGCAGTACTTC
j_call: TRBJ1-5; v_call: TRBV25-1; d_call: NA; clone_size: once; cdr3_aa: CASRGQNSNQPQHF; cdr3_nt: TGTGCCAGCAGAGGACAAAATAGCAATCAGCCCCAGCATTTT
j_call: TRBJ1-3; v_call: TRBV7-9; d_call: TRBD1; clone_size: NA; cdr3_aa: CASSLPEGRQGRLGNTIYF; cdr3_nt: TGTGCCAGCAGCCTCCCGGAGGGTCGACAGGGCCGACTTGGAAACACCATATATTTT
j_call: TRBJ2-7; v_call: TRBV4-3; d_call: NA; clone_size: NA; cdr3_aa: CASSQARSSYEQYF; cdr3_nt: TGCGCCAGCAGCCAAGCTAGGAGCTCCTACGAGCAGTACTTC
j_call: TRBJ2-1; v_call: TRBV27; d_call: TRBD1; clone_size: NA; cdr3_aa: CASSSSGGNSKLF; cdr3_nt: TGTGCCAGCAGTTCGTCAGGGGGCAATAGTAAGCTCTTC
j_call: TRBJ1-3; v_call: TRBV30; d_call: NA; clone_size: NA; cdr3_aa: CAWTLRQEGNTIYF; cdr3_nt: TGTGCCTGGACCCTTCGGCAGGAAGGAAACACCATATATTTT
j_call: TRBJ2-7; v_call: TRBV15; d_call: NA; clone_size: once; cdr3_aa: CATSRDNGYEQYF; cdr3_nt: TGTGCCACCAGCAGAGATAATGGTTACGAGCAGTACTTC
j_call: TRBJ2-5; v_call: TRBV7-2; d_call: NA; clone_size: once; cdr3_aa: CASSPGLGSVRTQYF; cdr3_nt: TGTGCCAGCAGCCCAGGACTCGGAAGTGTAAGGACCCAGTACTTC
j_call: TRBJ2-3; v_call: TRBV20-1; d_call: NA; clone_size: NA; cdr3_aa: CSARDRVTQYF; cdr3_nt: TGCAGTGCTAGAGATCGTGTTACGCAGTATTTT
j_call: TRBJ1-2; v_call: TRBV5-1; d_call: TRBD1; clone_size: NA; cdr3_aa: CASTFGSDRGRNYGYTF; cdr3_nt: TGCGCCAGCACCTTTGGATCCGACAGGGGGCGAAACTATGGCTACACCTTC
j_call: TRBJ1-3; v_call: TRBV7-9; d_call: NA; clone_size: NA; cdr3_aa: CASSLGGPGNTIYF; cdr3_nt: TGTGCCAGCAGCTTAGGGGGGCCTGGAAACACCATATATTTT
j_call: TRBJ1-1; v_call: TRBV2; d_call: NA; clone_size: NA; cdr3_aa: CASIAWAGGEAFF; cdr3_nt: TGTGCCAGCATTGCCTGGGCTGGAGGTGAAGCTTTCTTT
j_call: TRBJ2-1; v_call: TRBV4-2; d_call: NA; clone_size: NA; cdr3_aa: CASSPIDLAPSYNEQFF; cdr3_nt: TGTGCCAGCAGCCCTATCGATCTAGCCCCCTCCTACAATGAGCAGTTCTTC
j_call: TRBJ2-5; v_call: TRBV5-1; d_call: TRBD1; clone_size: NA; cdr3_aa: CASRPDRAQETQYF; cdr3_nt: TGCGCCAGCAGGCCCGACAGGGCTCAAGAGACCCAGTACTTC
j_call: TRBJ1-5; v_call: TRBV9; d_call: TRBD1; clone_size: NA; cdr3_aa: CASSLQGGNQPQHF; cdr3_nt: TGTGCCAGCAGCCTACAGGGGGGGAATCAGCCCCAGCATTTT
j_call: TRBJ2-6; v_call: TRBV18; d_call: TRBD1; clone_size: NA; cdr3_aa: CASSRNPGTGAGANVLTF; cdr3_nt: TGTGCCAGCTCACGCAACCCCGGGACAGGGGCTGGGGCCAACGTCCTGACTTTC
j_call: TRBJ2-1; v_call: TRBV6-6; d_call: TRBD1; clone_size: NA; cdr3_aa: CASTKTGSSYNEQFF; cdr3_nt: TGTGCCAGCACCAAGACAGGGAGCTCCTACAATGAGCAGTTCTTC
j_call: TRBJ2-3; v_call: TRBV7-9; d_call: TRBD1; clone_size: NA; cdr3_aa: CSSVPQGYTQYF; cdr3_nt: TGTTCCAGCGTCCCACAGGGGTATACGCAGTATTTT
j_call: TRBJ1-4; v_call: TRBV6-1; d_call: TRBD1; clone_size: NA; cdr3_aa: CASSERGTATNEKLFF; cdr3_nt: TGTGCCAGCAGTGAACGGGGGACAGCAACTAATGAAAAACTGTTTTTT
j_call: TRBJ2-7; v_call: TRBV7-2; d_call: NA; clone_size: NA; cdr3_aa: CASSLADSPSYEQYF; cdr3_nt: TGTGCCAGCAGCTTAGCCGACAGTCCTTCCTACGAGCAGTACTTC
j_call: TRBJ1-1; v_call: TRBV10-3; d_call: TRBD1; clone_size: NA; cdr3_aa: CAIMDRAGSEAFF; cdr3_nt: TGTGCCATTATGGACAGGGCAGGCTCTGAAGCTTTCTTT
j_call: TRBJ2-7; v_call: TRBV7-9; d_call: TRBD1; clone_size: NA; cdr3_aa: CASSSPGQGRAYEQYF; cdr3_nt: TGTGCCAGCAGCTCCCCAGGACAGGGGAGGGCGTACGAGCAGTACTTC
j_call: TRBJ2-2; v_call: TRBV15; d_call: NA; clone_size: NA; cdr3_aa: CATSTRTFTGELFF; cdr3_nt: TGTGCCACCAGCACAAGGACTTTCACCGGAGAGCTGTTTTTT
j_call: TRBJ1-1; v_call: TRBV11-2; d_call: NA; clone_size: NA; cdr3_aa: CASSRDRNTEAFF; cdr3_nt: TGTGCCAGCAGCCGAGACAGGAACACTGAAGCTTTCTTT
j_call: TRBJ1-1; v_call: TRBV7-9; d_call: TRBD1; clone_size: NA; cdr3_aa: CASSFGGPGQGKAEAFF; cdr3_nt: TGTGCCAGCAGCTTTGGGGGCCCGGGACAGGGCAAGGCTGAAGCTTTCTTT
j_call: TRBJ1-2; v_call: TRBV19; d_call: TRBD1; clone_size: NA; cdr3_aa: CASRGGRGDGYTF; cdr3_nt: TGTGCCAGTCGGGGGGGCAGGGGGGATGGCTACACCTTC